This TCR beta chain was recorded in a study of vaccination and CD4 T cells after COVID-19. Overall study: The study enrolled six male and four female convalescents, two of whom were Hispanic. A CEFX pool, an HIV-1 Nef pool, or else no peptide went into the control cultures.

Treatment in this sample: roughly ten-day PBMC culture with coronavirus spike peptide pools or control peptides (ViraFEST assay). The CDR3 is 17 amino acids. The V gene lost 6 bases and the J gene lost 5 bases, with 25 bases spanning the gap. Germline V gene sequence: CDR1 SNHLY, CDR2 FYNNEI. As concerns this clonotype: What it recognizes is unknown.

The Oncomine TCR Beta short-read assay generated sequence data from the DNA of cultured CD4+ T cells. TCRdb reprocessed the PCR reads via MiXCR and lists one record per CDR3 protein. The data show roughly 20,000 distinct CDR3 sequences, 55% seen once. Sequencing was carried out using CD4+ T cells from blood, cultured in vitro. V gene TRBV2 combines with J gene TRBJ2-5, with D perhaps given as TRBD1 or TRBD2 (5 bases each). The sequence derives from a human donor who had recovered from COVID-19. CDR3 sequence reads: CASRAGSPLGRGETQYF. The DNA of the CDR3 is TGTGCCAGCAGGGCGGGCAGCCCCCTGGGACGAGGGGAGACCCAGTACTTC. The complete variable domain, with remaining parts taken from reference TRBV2 and TRBJ2-5, reads EPEVTQTPSHQVTQMGQEVILRCVPISNHLYFYWYRQILGQKVEFLVSFYNNEISEKSEIFDDQFSVERPDGSNFTLKIRSTKLEDSAMYFCASRAGSPLGRGETQYFGPGTRLLVL.